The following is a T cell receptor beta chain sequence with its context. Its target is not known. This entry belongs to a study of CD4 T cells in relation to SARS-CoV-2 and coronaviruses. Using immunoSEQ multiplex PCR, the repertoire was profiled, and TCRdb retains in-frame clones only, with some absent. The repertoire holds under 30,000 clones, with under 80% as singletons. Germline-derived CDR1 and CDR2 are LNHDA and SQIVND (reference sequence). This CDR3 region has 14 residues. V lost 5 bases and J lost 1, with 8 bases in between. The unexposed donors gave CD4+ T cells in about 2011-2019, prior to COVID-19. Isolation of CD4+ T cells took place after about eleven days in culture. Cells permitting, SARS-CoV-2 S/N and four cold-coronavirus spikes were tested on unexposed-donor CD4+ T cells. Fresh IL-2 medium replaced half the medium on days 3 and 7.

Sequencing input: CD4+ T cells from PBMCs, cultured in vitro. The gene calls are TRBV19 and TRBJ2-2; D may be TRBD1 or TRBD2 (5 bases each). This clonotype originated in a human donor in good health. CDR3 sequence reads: CASSGTVNTGELFF. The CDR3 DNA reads TGTGCCAGTAGTGGGACGGTGAACACCGGGGAGCTGTTTTTT.